These 10 T cell receptor beta chains came from one sample sequenced in a study of blood T cells in healthy people across ages. Alongside a J-beta primer mix, a sample-barcoded 5' primer served in a second PCR lasting roughly 7 to 12 cycles. Each CDR3 protein gets one entry after TCRdb re-called the 5' RACE reads with MiXCR. The profile covers some 1.6 million distinct CDR3 sequences, with 30% to 40% appearing a single time and about 11% taken by the ten largest. What was sequenced was blood. Source of these receptors: a woman younger than 45 in good health.

This clonotype showed up just a few times. J is TRBJ2-1 and V is TRBV27, with 9 bases matching TRBD2. Unmatched junction bases numbered 13, after V lost 2 bases and J lost 8 bases. Per germline, CDR1 MNHEY and CDR2 SMNVEV (reference sequence). The CDR3 sequence is 17 residues long. DNA for the CDR3: TGTGCCAGCAGTTTAACGTTGGCGGGAGGGCCTTGGGATGAGCAGTTCTTC. It specifies CASSLTLAGGPWDEQFF.

This clonotype was seen only a few times. The genes are TRBV2 and TRBJ2-5; TRBD1 might be the D (6 bases). The CDR3 extends over 14 amino acids. Looked up from germline, CDR1 is SNHLY and CDR2 is FYNNEI. V shed 6 bases and J shed 6 bases, with 17 bases lying between them. For the CDR3, the DNA is TGTGCCAGCAGGGTCCTACAGGGCTCGAAGACCCAGTACTTC. It is translated as CASRVLQGSKTQYF.

The chain employs TRBV20-1 and TRBJ2-5; D tentatively fits TRBD1 or TRBD2 (6 bases each). Germline CDR1 is DFQATT and CDR2 is SNEGSKA (reference sequence). V was clipped by 0 bases and J by 2 bases, with 10 bases between them. This CDR3 spans 14 amino acids. The CDR3, as DNA: TGCAGTGCTAGAGACGAGGGGGGACAAGAGACCCAGTACTTC. It encodes CSARDEGGQETQYF.

V and J are TRBV15 and TRBJ1-1; D ambiguous. The CDR3 is 12 amino acids. V was shortened by 0 bases and J by 10 bases, with 9 bases between the two germline ends. In germline, CDR1 is LNHNV, CDR2 YYDKDF (reference sequence). In nucleotides, the CDR3 is TGTGCCACCAGCAGAGAAAGGGTTTCAGCTTTCTTT. Its protein product is CATSRERVSAFF. Supplemented by reference TRBV15 and TRBJ1-1, the full variable domain reads DAMVIQNPRYQVTQFGKPVTLSCSQTLNHNVMYWYQQKSSQAPKLLFHYYDKDFNNEADTPDNFQSRRPNTSFCFLDIRSPGLGDTAMYLCATSRERVSAFFGQGTRLTVV.

In this sample, this clonotype turned up a few times. The gene calls are TRBV6-6 and TRBJ2-3; tentatively, D is TRBD2 (5 bases). The CDR3 contains 13 residues. Between the trimmed V and J ends, which lost 8 bases and 2 bases, there was a span of 11 bases. Germline assignment: CDR1 MNHNY and CDR2 SVGAGI (reference sequence). The CDR3 nucleotides are TGTGCCAGCTGGACGGAGGACACAGATACGCAGTATTTT. It yields the protein CASWTEDTDTQYF.

The chain employs TRBV2 and TRBJ2-7; 10 bases map to TRBD2. Germline V CDR1 and CDR2: SNHLY, FYNNEI. This CDR3 region has 14 residues. The V and J ends lost 6 bases and 0 bases, in that order; junction bases with no gene match: 2. The DNA of the CDR3 is TGTGCCAGCAGGATAGCGGGAGGCTCCTACGAGCAGTACTTC. Translating gives CASRIAGGSYEQYF.

The genes are TRBV2 and TRBJ1-1; D perhaps matches TRBD1 (5 bases). The germline gives CDR1 SNHLY, CDR2 FYNNEI. V was trimmed by 3 bases and J by 3 bases, leaving 17 bases between them. The CDR3 is 16 residues long. The CDR3 region is CASSDGGVRLDTEAFF. Here the CDR3 DNA reads TGTGCCAGCAGTGACGGGGGGGTTAGATTGGACACTGAAGCTTTCTTT.

The chain employs TRBV25-1 and TRBJ1-2; weak D call: TRBD1 (5 bases). V was pared by 5 bases and J by 8 bases, with 12 bases between. The CDR3 has 12 amino acids. The germline CDR1 and CDR2 sequences are MGHDK and SYGVNS. CDR3 protein: CASSPDNWGYTF. DNA for the CDR3: TGTGCCAGCAGTCCGGACAACTGGGGCTACACCTTC.

This clonotype was seen only a few times. The J gene is TRBJ2-1, the V gene TRBV20-1, with TRBD2 identical over 10 bases. This CDR3 spans 16 amino acids. Germline V gene data show CDR1 as DFQATT and CDR2 as SNEGSKA (reference sequence). The V and J ends lost 1 base and 2 bases, in that order; junction bases with no gene match: 5. The CDR3 sequence: CSARASGGITYNEQFF. CDR3 coding DNA: TGCAGTGCTAGAGCTAGCGGGGGAATCACCTACAATGAGCAGTTCTTC.

This clonotype was seen a handful of times. The chain joins TRBV5-1 to TRBJ1-2; TRBD1 matches 9 bases. Germline V gene sequence: CDR1 SGHRS, CDR2 YFSETQ. The ends lost 4 bases at V and 6 bases at J; junction bases unmatched: 7. This CDR3 has 14 amino acids. CDR3 amino acids: CASSEGTGYDGYTF. Here the CDR3 DNA reads TGCGCCAGCAGCGAGGGGACAGGGTATGATGGCTACACCTTC.